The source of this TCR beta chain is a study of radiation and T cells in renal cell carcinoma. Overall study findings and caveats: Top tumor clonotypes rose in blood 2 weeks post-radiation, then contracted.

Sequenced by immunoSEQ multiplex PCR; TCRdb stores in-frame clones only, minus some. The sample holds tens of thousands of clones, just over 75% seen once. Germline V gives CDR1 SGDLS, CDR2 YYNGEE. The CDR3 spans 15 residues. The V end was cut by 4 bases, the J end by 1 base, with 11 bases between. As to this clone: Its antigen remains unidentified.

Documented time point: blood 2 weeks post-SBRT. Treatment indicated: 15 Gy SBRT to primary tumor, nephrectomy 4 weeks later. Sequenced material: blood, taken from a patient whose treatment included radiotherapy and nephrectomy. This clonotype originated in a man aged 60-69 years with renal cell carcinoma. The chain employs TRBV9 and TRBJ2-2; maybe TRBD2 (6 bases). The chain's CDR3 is CASSPGTVNTGELFF. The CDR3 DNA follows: TGTGCCAGCAGCCCTGGGACTGTGAACACCGGGGAGCTGTTTTTT.